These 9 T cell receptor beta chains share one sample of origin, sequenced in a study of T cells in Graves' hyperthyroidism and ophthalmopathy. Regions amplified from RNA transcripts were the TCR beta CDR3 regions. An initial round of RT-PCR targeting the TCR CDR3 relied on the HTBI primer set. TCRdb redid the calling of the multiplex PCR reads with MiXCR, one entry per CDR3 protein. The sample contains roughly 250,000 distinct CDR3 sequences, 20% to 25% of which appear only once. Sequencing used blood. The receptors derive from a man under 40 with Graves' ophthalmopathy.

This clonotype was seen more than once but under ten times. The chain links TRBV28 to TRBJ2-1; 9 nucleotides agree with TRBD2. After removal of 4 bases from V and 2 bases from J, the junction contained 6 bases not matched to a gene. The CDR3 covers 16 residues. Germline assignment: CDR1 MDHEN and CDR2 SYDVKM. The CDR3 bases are TGTGCCAGCAGTTCCACGATAGCGGGAGCCTACAATGAGCAGTTCTTC. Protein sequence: CASSSTIAGAYNEQFF.

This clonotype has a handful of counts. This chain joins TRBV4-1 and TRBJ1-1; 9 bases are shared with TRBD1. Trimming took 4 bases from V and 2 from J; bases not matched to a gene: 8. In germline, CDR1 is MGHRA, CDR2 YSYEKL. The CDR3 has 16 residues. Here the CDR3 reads CASSLRTGQGNTEAFF. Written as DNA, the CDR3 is TGCGCCAGCAGCCTTCGTACGGGACAGGGAAACACTGAAGCTTTCTTT.

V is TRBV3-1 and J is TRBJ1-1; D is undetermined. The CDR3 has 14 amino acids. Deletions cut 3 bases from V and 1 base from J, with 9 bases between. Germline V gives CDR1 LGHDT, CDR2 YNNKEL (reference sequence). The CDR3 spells CASSHRSGNTEAFF. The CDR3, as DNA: TGTGCCAGCAGCCACAGGTCCGGGAACACTGAAGCTTTCTTT.

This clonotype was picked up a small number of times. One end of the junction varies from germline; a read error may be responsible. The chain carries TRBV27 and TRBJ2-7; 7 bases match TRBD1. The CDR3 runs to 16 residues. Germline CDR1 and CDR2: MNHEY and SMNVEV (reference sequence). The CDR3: CASSISTGASSYEQYF. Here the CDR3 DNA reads TGTGCCAGCAGTATATCCACAGGGGCGAGCTCCTACGAGCAGTACTTC.

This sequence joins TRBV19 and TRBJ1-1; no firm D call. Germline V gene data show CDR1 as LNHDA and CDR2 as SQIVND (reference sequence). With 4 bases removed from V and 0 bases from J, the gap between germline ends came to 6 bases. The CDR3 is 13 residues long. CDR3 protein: CASSTSMNTEAFF. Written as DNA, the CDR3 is TGTGCCAGTAGTACGTCCATGAACACTGAAGCTTTCTTT.

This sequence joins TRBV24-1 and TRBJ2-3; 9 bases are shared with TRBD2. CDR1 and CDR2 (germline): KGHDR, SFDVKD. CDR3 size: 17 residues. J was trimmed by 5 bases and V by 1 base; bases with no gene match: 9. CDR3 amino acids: CATSDLSGGRALDTQYF. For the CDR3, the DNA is TGTGCCACCAGTGATTTATCGGGCGGGAGGGCCCTAGATACGCAGTATTTT.

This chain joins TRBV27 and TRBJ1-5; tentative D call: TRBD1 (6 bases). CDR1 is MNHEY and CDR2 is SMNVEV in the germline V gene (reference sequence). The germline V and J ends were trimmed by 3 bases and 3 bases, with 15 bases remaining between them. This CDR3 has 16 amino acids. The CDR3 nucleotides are TGTGCCAGCAGTTTTGCCCCCGGGGGGCCCAATCAGCCCCAGCATTTT. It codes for CASSFAPGGPNQPQHF.

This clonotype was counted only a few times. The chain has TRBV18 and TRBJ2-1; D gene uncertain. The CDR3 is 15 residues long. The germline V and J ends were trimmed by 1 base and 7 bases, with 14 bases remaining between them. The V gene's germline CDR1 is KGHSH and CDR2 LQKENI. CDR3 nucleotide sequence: TGTGCCAGCTCACCACAAACAGCCCTACGGAATGAGCAGTTCTTC. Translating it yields CASSPQTALRNEQFF.

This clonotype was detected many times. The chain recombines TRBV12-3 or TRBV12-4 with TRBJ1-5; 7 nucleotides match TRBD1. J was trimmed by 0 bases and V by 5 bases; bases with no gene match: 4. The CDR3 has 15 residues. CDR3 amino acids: CASSRQGSSNQPQHF. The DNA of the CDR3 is TGTGCCAGCAGTCGACAGGGAAGTAGCAATCAGCCCCAGCATTTT.